The following is a T cell receptor (beta chain) sequence with its context. What it binds is not known. TCRdb processed the reads anew with MiXCR; each CDR3 protein has one entry. Among about 11,000 distinct CDR3 sequences listed, about 25% were seen once. These data are taken from a study of liver allograft versus peripheral blood T cells. Background on the study: A comparison was made between T cell receptor repertoires in transplanted livers and those in recipients' peripheral blood. Study findings and constraints: Liver allograft T cell receptor repertoires were reported to differ from peripheral blood repertoires.

The junction had 4 bases not matched to a gene; V was cut back by 1 base and J by 0 bases. The V gene's germline CDR1 is MNHEY and CDR2 SMNVEV (reference sequence). The length of the CDR3 is 16 residues. The chain links TRBV27 to TRBJ2-7; 9 bases line up with TRBD1. The receptor was derived from a human patient who had a liver transplant. Some T cells here may be from the graft donor. The CDR3 sequence: CASSLYWDRDSYEQYF. The CDR3 DNA is TGTGCCAGCAGTTTATATTGGGACAGGGACTCCTACGAGCAGTACTTC.